This T cell receptor (beta chain) was documented in a study of blood T cell repertoires in COVID-19. In the study overall: Italy, Spain and the United States were the sources of the convalescent and acute COVID-19 samples. Sample material is recorded as cDNA or gDNA derived from T cells, B-cell-depleted T cells, or PBMCs.

Germline V gives CDR1 MNHEY, CDR2 SVGAGI. The germline V and J ends were trimmed by 4 bases and 2 bases, with 9 bases remaining between them. The CDR3 has 15 amino acids. Libraries were prepared by immunoSEQ multiplex PCR; TCRdb keeps only in-frame clonotypes and omits some of them. The repertoire includes approximately 350,000 clones, more than 70% of them detected once, and about 3% sits in the top ten. This clone has just one count. The sequenced sample consisted of peripheral blood. The sequence derives from a man aged 25-45 years with active or convalescent COVID-19. The chain combines TRBV6-5 with TRBJ1-6; TRBD1 might be the D (6 bases). The CDR3 DNA reads as TGTGCCAGCAGTTCAAACAGGGCCTATAATTCACCCCTCCACTTT. Its protein product is CASSSNRAYNSPLHF.